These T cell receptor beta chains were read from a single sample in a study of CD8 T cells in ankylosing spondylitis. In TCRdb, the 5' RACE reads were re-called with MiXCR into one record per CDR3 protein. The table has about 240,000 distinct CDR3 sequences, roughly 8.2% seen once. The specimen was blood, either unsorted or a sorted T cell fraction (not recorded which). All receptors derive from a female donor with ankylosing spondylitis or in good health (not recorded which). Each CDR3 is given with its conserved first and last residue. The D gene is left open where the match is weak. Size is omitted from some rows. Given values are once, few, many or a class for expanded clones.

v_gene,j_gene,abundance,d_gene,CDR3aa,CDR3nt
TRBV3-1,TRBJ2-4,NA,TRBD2,CASCQGRRAGVAKNIQYF,TGTGCCAGCTGCCAAGGACGGAGAGCGGGAGTAGCCAAAAACATTCAGTACTTC
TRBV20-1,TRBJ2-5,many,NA,CSADGTSQETQYF,TGCAGTGCCGACGGGACTTCTCAAGAGACCCAGTACTTC
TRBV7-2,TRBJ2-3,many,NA,CASSYTGTTQYF,TGTGCCAGCAGCTACACCGGGACTACGCAGTATTTT
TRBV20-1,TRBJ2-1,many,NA,CSAREGTRRINEQFF,TGCAGTGCTAGGGAGGGAACTAGGCGAATCAATGAGCAGTTCTTC
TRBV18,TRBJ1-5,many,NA,CASSPEGPAQHF,TGTGCCAGCTCACCAGAGGGCCCGGCCCAGCATTTT
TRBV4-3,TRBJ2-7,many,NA,CASSQGARGSYEQYF,TGCGCCAGCAGCCAAGGGGCCAGGGGATCCTACGAGCAGTACTTC
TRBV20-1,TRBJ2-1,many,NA,CSARERQGGTYNEQFF,TGCAGTGCTAGAGAACGACAGGGAGGCACCTACAATGAGCAGTTCTTC
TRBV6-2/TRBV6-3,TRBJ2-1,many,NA,CASSYPDEQFF,TGTGCCAGCAGTTACCCCGATGAGCAGTTCTTC
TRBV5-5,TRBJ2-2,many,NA,CASSPGYGDGELFF,TGTGCCAGCAGCCCGGGGTACGGAGACGGGGAGCTGTTTTTT
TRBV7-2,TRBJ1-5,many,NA,CASSLARGGQPQHF,TGTGCCAGCAGCTTAGCGAGGGGAGGGCAGCCCCAGCATTTT
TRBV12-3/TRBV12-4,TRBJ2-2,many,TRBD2,CASSLASGGGTGELFF,TGTGCCAGCAGTTTAGCCTCGGGAGGAGGGACCGGGGAGCTGTTTTTT
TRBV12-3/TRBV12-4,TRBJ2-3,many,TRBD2,CASSAGTSARDTQYF,TGTGCCAGCAGTGCCGGGACTAGCGCGAGAGATACGCAGTATTTT
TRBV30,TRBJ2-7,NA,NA,CAWGFYEQYF,TGTGCCTGGGGATTCTACGAGCAGTACTTC
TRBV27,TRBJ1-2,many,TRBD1,CASTPGQGAGYTF,TGTGCCAGCACCCCGGGACAGGGGGCTGGCTACACCTTC
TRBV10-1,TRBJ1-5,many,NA,CASGPSGQNNQPQHF,TGCGCCAGCGGACCATCCGGACAGAACAATCAGCCCCAGCATTTT